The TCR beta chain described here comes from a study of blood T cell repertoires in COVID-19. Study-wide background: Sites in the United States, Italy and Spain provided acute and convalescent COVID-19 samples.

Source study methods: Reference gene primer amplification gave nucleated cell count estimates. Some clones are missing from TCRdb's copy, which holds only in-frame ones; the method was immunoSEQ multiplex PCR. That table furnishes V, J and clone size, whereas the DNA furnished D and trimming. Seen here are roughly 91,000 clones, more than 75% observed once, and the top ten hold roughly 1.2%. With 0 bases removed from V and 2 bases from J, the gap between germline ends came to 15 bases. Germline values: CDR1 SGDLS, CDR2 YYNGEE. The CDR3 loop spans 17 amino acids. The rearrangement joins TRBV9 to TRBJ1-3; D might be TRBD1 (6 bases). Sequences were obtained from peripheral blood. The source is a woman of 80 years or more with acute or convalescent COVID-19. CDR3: CASSVAGTGFPGNTIYF. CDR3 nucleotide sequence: TGTGCCAGCAGCGTAGCCGGTACAGGGTTCCCTGGAAACACCATATATTTT.